This T cell receptor beta chain was observed in a study of CD8 T cells in ankylosing spondylitis. This CDR3 region has 13 residues. V was cut by 5 bases and J by 4 bases, with 13 bases left in between. CDR1 SQVTM and CDR2 ANQGSEA come from the germline V gene. Study conclusions and caveats: A TCR beta motif of 7 to 9 highly homologous variants seemed to mark ankylosing spondylitis blood.

The sample holds a few counts of this clonotype. Antigen: not known. Quantitative 5'-RACE was performed with molecular barcodes, and it yielded the TCR beta libraries. TCRdb redid the calling of the 5' RACE reads with MiXCR, one entry per CDR3 protein. This sample has approximately 540,000 distinct CDR3 sequences, with about an eighth found just once. This TCR came from a male donor with ankylosing spondylitis. The V call is TRBV29-1, the J call TRBJ2-3, with D tentatively TRBD1 or TRBD2 (5 bases each). Sequencing was done on a sample of blood, either unsorted or a sorted T cell fraction (not recorded which). CDR3 nucleotide sequence: TGCAGCGTTTCCCAACAGGAGGCAGATACGCAGTATTTT. This sequence encodes CSVSQQEADTQYF.